Below are 21 T cell receptor beta chains sequenced from a single sample in a study of control samples from healthy donors and cancer patients. Assay used: immunoSEQ multiplex PCR; TCRdb lists only in-frame clones, some missing. The table has roughly 120,000 clones, approximately 90% seen once. The sequencing sample was made of blood. These receptors were obtained from a woman in her late teens or twenties in good health.

This chain joins TRBV9 and TRBJ2-5; D uncertain. Trimming took off 0 bases at V and 5 bases at J, with 8 bases between the two ends. The CDR3 is 13 residues long. Germline V gives CDR1 SGDLS, CDR2 YYNGEE. The CDR3 DNA sequence: TGTGCCAGCAGCGTAGGAGCTGCTGAGACCCAGTACTTC. This translates into CASSVGAAETQYF.

V usage is TRBV7-8 and J usage is TRBJ2-5; D possibly matches TRBD1 or TRBD2 (5 bases each). The CDR3 covers 15 residues. Germline assignment: CDR1 SGHVS and CDR2 FQNEAQ. With 1 base removed from V and 3 bases from J, the gap between germline ends came to 12 bases. The CDR3 region is CASSLGLGTKETQYF. CDR3 sequence (DNA): TGTGCCAGCAGCTTAGGTTTAGGGACGAAAGAGACCCAGTACTTC.

This CDR3 reads CASKTGGTEAFF. For the CDR3, the DNA is TGTGCCAGCAAGACAGGGGGCACTGAAGCTTTCTTT. This chain connects TRBV28 to TRBJ1-1; 9 positions match TRBD1. J lost 4 bases, V lost 7 bases, and 1 base had no gene match. The CDR3 spans 12 residues. CDR1 is MDHEN, CDR2 SYDVKM, per germline.

For the CDR3, the DNA is TGTGCCAGCAGTGAAGTTATGACAAGTCTACATGAAAAACTGTTTTTT. Translation: CASSEVMTSLHEKLFF. The chain carries TRBV6-1 and TRBJ1-4; D unclear. V was pared by 1 base and J by 6 bases, with 15 bases between. The CDR3 spans 16 residues. Germline V CDR1 and CDR2: MNHNS, SASEGT.

The rearrangement joins TRBV4-3 to TRBJ1-1; weak D call: TRBD1 (5 bases). V gave up 2 bases and J gave up 3 bases, with 13 bases separating them. The CDR3 length is 15 residues. Germline V gene sequence: CDR1 LGHNA, CDR2 YSLEER. The CDR3, as DNA: TGCGCCAGCAGCCAATCGACAGAGGGTCACACTGAAGCTTTCTTT. Its protein product is CASSQSTEGHTEAFF.

This sequence joins TRBV28 and TRBJ2-1; D may be TRBD2 (5 bases). The V end lost 9 bases, the J end lost 0 bases, and 12 bases lay between the germline ends. Germline values: CDR1 MDHEN, CDR2 SYDVKM. The CDR3 runs to 14 residues. The CDR3 nucleotides are TGTGCCAGTGCCTCCGGGGTCTCCTACAATGAGCAGTTCTTC. It specifies CASASGVSYNEQFF.

The rearrangement uses TRBV6-5 and TRBJ2-7, with 10 nucleotides matching TRBD1. Germline CDR1 MNHEY, CDR2 SVGAGI. The V and J ends lost 8 bases and 5 bases, in that order; junction bases with no gene match: 3. This CDR3 is built from 12 residues. The DNA of the CDR3 is TGTGCCAGCCAGGGACAGGGGAACGAGCAGTACTTC. It translates to CASQGQGNEQYF.

This chain joins TRBV7-9 and TRBJ1-1; 10 positions match TRBD1. This CDR3 spans 16 amino acids. Trimming took 5 bases from V and 1 from J; bases not matched to a gene: 7. CDR1 and CDR2 (germline): SEHNR, FQNEAQ (reference sequence). CDR3 protein: CASSGPGQGTNTEAFF. Written as DNA, the CDR3 is TGTGCCAGCAGCGGCCCGGGACAGGGGACGAACACTGAAGCTTTCTTT.

Only one count was recorded for this clone. The V call is TRBV2, the J call TRBJ1-2; no firm D call. Germline values: CDR1 SNHLY, CDR2 FYNNEI. This CDR3 contains 16 residues. Trimming left V 6 bases short and J 2 bases short, with 19 bases between. The DNA for the CDR3 is TGTGCCAGCAGCGAGGACCTCAGGACTCCAAACTATGGCTACACCTTC. This encodes CASSEDLRTPNYGYTF.

V usage is TRBV27 and J usage is TRBJ1-3; D uncertain. V lost 2 bases and J lost 0, with 8 bases in between. CDR3 size: 15 residues. The germline CDR1 and CDR2 sequences are MNHEY and SMNVEV (reference sequence). CDR3 in amino acids: CASSLTGSSGNTIYF. DNA of the CDR3: TGTGCCAGCAGTTTAACGGGTTCCTCTGGAAACACCATATATTTT.

This chain joins TRBV19 and TRBJ1-6; D perhaps matches TRBD1 (6 bases). Germline values: CDR1 LNHDA, CDR2 SQIVND (reference sequence). The CDR3 covers 14 residues. V was shortened by 3 bases and J by 8 bases, with 11 bases between the two germline ends. CDR3 residues: CASSILGGDSPLHF. The CDR3 nucleotides read TGTGCCAGTAGTATCTTAGGGGGGGATTCACCCCTCCACTTT.

The V call is TRBV7-9, the J call TRBJ2-1, with 11 bases identical to TRBD2. The germline V gene has CDR1 SEHNR and CDR2 FQNEAQ (reference sequence). The CDR3 is made up of 15 amino acids. V was clipped by 6 bases and J by 5 bases; unmatched bases: 6. The CDR3 loop is CASRPLSGRDNEQFF. The CDR3 nucleotides read TGTGCCAGCAGACCGCTTAGCGGGAGGGACAATGAGCAGTTCTTC.

The chain employs TRBV28 and TRBJ2-7, with D perhaps given as TRBD1 or TRBD2 (6 bases each). CDR1 and CDR2 (germline): MDHEN, SYDVKM. The V gene lost 3 bases and the J gene lost 2 bases, with 11 bases spanning the gap. This CDR3 has 14 residues. The CDR3, as DNA: TGTGCCAGCAGTTTCGGGGGCTACGCCTACGAGCAGTACTTC. Residues: CASSFGGYAYEQYF.

This chain links TRBV29-1 with TRBJ2-1; 9 bases agree with TRBD2. The V segment lost 6 bases and the J segment 7 bases; nucleotides outside the gene matches: 22. Germline CDR1 and CDR2: SQVTM and ANQGSEA. This CDR3 comprises 18 residues. DNA of the CDR3: TGCAGCGTCATCCCCTATGGACTATTGGCGGGAGGGGGTAATGAGCAGTTCTTC. Protein: CSVIPYGLLAGGGNEQFF.

CDR3 coding DNA: TGTGCCAGCAGACATGCAGGAGGGGGCTACGAGCAGTACTTC. Amino acids: CASRHAGGGYEQYF. The chain carries TRBV11-2 and TRBJ2-7; D may be TRBD1 or TRBD2 (6 bases each). V lost 6 bases and J 3 bases, leaving 15 bases between the germline ends. The CDR3 contains 14 residues. The germline gives CDR1 SGHAT, CDR2 FQNNGV. The full variable domain, with the rest looked up from reference TRBV11-2 and TRBJ2-7, is EAGVAQSPRYKIIEKRQSVAFWCNPISGHATLYWYQQILGQGPKLLIQFQNNGVVDDSQLPKDRFSAERLKGVDSTLKIQPAKLEDSAVYLCASRHAGGGYEQYFGPGTRLTVT.

The V call is TRBV6-1, the J call TRBJ2-3, with 9 bases that match TRBD2. J was trimmed by 9 bases and V by 0 bases; bases with no gene match: 4. This CDR3 is built from 14 residues. Per the germline V gene, CDR1 is MNHNS and CDR2 is SASEGT. The DNA for the CDR3 is TGTGCCAGCAGTGAAGCAGTGCGGGGGGGCACGCAGTATTTT. Translated, it gives CASSEAVRGGTQYF.

In the case of this clone: Other DNA sequences in this sample translate to the same CDR3. This sequence joins TRBV29-1 and TRBJ2-7; a possible D gene is TRBD2 (7 bases). V was clipped by 6 bases and J by 6 bases, with 18 bases between them. The CDR3 runs 13 residues. Germline values: CDR1 SQVTM, CDR2 ANQGSEA. The CDR3 DNA follows: TGCAGCGTGATGGGGGGGGGCCGGGGCGAGCAGTACTTC. Amino acids: CSVMGGGRGEQYF.

The genes are TRBV7-9 and TRBJ1-2, with 11 bases matching TRBD1. Germline-derived CDR1 and CDR2 are SEHNR and FQNEAQ (reference sequence). After removal of 5 bases from V and 1 base from J, the junction contained 12 bases not matched to a gene. The CDR3 is 18 residues long. CDR3 bases: TGTGCCAGCAGCCGAGGGCAAGGACAGGGGGCAATTAACTATGGCTACACCTTC. Translated: CASSRGQGQGAINYGYTF.

This sequence joins TRBV7-2 and TRBJ2-7, with 11 nucleotides matching TRBD1. Losses at the gene ends were 5 bases for V and 4 bases for J; bases not matched to a gene: 7. CDR1 is SGHTA, CDR2 FQGNSA, per germline. The CDR3 covers 15 residues. DNA of the CDR3: TGTGCCAGCAGCCTTCGGACAGGGGGCAGGTACGAGCAGTACTTC. This encodes CASSLRTGGRYEQYF.

The chain carries TRBV29-1 and TRBJ2-7; 11 bases agree with TRBD2. The CDR3 sequence is 17 residues long. Germline assignment: CDR1 SQVTM and CDR2 ANQGSEA. V lost 2 bases to trimming and J lost 2 bases; unmatched junction nucleotides: 11. Here the CDR3 DNA reads TGCAGCGTTGAAAAAGGGCTAGCGGGAGGTCGACCCTACGAGCAGTACTTC. This gives the protein CSVEKGLAGGRPYEQYF.

The sample holds one count of this clone. The chain joins TRBV5-1 to TRBJ2-7; 16 bases are shared with TRBD2. CDR3 length: 16 residues. Unmatched junction bases numbered 3, after V lost 4 bases and J lost 2 bases. Germline CDR1 reads SGHRS; CDR2 reads YFSETQ. In DNA form, the CDR3 reads TGCGCCAGCAGCCCGGGGACTAGCGGGAGGGCCTACGAGCAGTACTTC. Translating gives CASSPGTSGRAYEQYF.